This TCR beta chain appears in the sequencing data of a study of technical replicates of blood from a few donors. Some clones are missing from TCRdb's copy, which holds only in-frame ones; the method was immunoSEQ multiplex PCR. The data hold fewer than 110,000 clones, with over 95% observed a single time. Germline CDR1 reads MNHEY; CDR2 reads SMNVEV (reference sequence). The CDR3 is made up of 13 amino acids. V was shortened by 3 bases and J by 5 bases, with 10 bases between the two germline ends. Points on this clone: In the same sample, other DNA sequences code for this CDR3.

The sequence came from a human donor in good health. V gene TRBV27 combines with J gene TRBJ1-1; D gene uncertain. Material: T cells isolated from PBMCs. The CDR3 bases are TGTGCCAGCAGTTTTGGAGGAGGGACTGAAGCTTTCTTT. Its protein is CASSFGGGTEAFF.